One and the same sample provided the 21 T cell receptor beta chains below, sequenced in a study of blood T cell repertoires in COVID-19. Produced via immunoSEQ multiplex PCR; TCRdb's table is partial and in-frame only. The table has fewer than 20,000 clones, roughly 87% seen once. The sequenced sample was peripheral blood. The receptors derive from a woman aged 70-85 years with active COVID-19.

The chain couples TRBV15 to TRBJ2-1; a possible D gene is TRBD1 (6 bases). The germline V gene has CDR1 LNHNV and CDR2 YYDKDF (reference sequence). Trimming shortened V by 1 base and J by 4 bases, and 14 bases separated the two germline ends. The CDR3 has 16 residues. The CDR3 protein is CATSRGKQGKYNEQFF. The CDR3 DNA reads as TGTGCCACCAGCAGAGGTAAACAGGGAAAATACAATGAGCAGTTCTTC.

CDR3 nucleotide sequence: TGTGCCAGCAGCAAAGACCACAGGAAAATCTATAGCAATCAGCCCCAGCATTTT. The encoded protein is CASSKDHRKIYSNQPQHF. This rearrangement joins TRBV21-1 to TRBJ1-5; the table's D call TRBD1 went unverified against the DNA. TRBV21-1 counts as a pseudogene. The CDR3 spans 18 residues.

The rearrangement uses TRBV18 and TRBJ1-1, with a tentative D call TRBD1 (6 bases). Germline V gene sequence: CDR1 KGHSH, CDR2 LQKENI. Trimming shortened V by 3 bases and J by 1 base, and 15 bases separated the two germline ends. The CDR3 length is 16 residues. The CDR3 coding sequence is TGTGCCAGCTCACCTAAGCCTCAGGGGCCGAACACTGAAGCTTTCTTT. Amino acids: CASSPKPQGPNTEAFF.

This clone was seen only a few times. V usage is TRBV7-2 and J usage is TRBJ1-6; 7 bases agree with TRBD1. Per germline, CDR1 SGHTA and CDR2 FQGNSA. The junction had 4 bases not matched to a gene; V was cut back by 2 bases and J by 9 bases. CDR3 size: 14 residues. CDR3 amino acids: CASSLKGASSPLHF. For the CDR3, the DNA is TGTGCCAGCAGCTTAAAGGGGGCGTCTTCACCCCTCCACTTT.

The chain uses TRBV29-1 and TRBJ2-5; D perhaps matches TRBD2 (6 bases). The CDR3 is 13 residues long. Germline-derived CDR1 and CDR2 are SQVTM and ANQGSEA. V was cut by 6 bases and J by 1 base, with 12 bases left in between. CDR3 DNA: TGCAGCGTCTTCGGGGGAGGCCAAGAGACCCAGTACTTC. This sequence encodes CSVFGGGQETQYF.

This clone is a singleton in its sample. The chain joins TRBV3-1 (or the pseudogene TRBV3-2) to TRBJ2-1; TRBD2 is a possible D gene (7 bases). From germline, CDR1 is LGHDT and CDR2 YNNKEL (reference sequence). The V gene lost 0 bases and the J gene lost 9 bases, with 15 bases spanning the gap. This CDR3 has 15 amino acids. The CDR3 is CASSQDRAGAGEQFF. In DNA, the CDR3 is TGTGCCAGCAGCCAAGATAGGGCGGGGGCCGGTGAGCAGTTCTTC.

The chain carries TRBV28 and TRBJ2-7, with 7 bases aligning to TRBD2. The V gene end was trimmed by 5 bases and the J gene end by 3 bases; junction bases not matched to a gene: 7. Germline V CDR1 and CDR2: MDHEN, SYDVKM. The CDR3 sequence is 14 residues long. CDR3 amino acids: CASSIWRENYEQYF. In DNA form, the CDR3 reads TGTGCCAGCAGTATCTGGCGGGAGAACTACGAGCAGTACTTC.

The chain carries TRBV14 and TRBJ2-7, with D perhaps TRBD1 (5 bases). CDR3 length equals 15 residues. The ends were cut back, 0 bases at V and 6 bases at J, with 15 bases in the middle. Looked up from germline, CDR1 is SGHDN and CDR2 is FVKESK. DNA for the CDR3: TGTGCCAGCAGCCAAGAGATAGGGGCAGGGTCCGAGCAGTACTTC. Translation gives CASSQEIGAGSEQYF.

This chain links TRBV7-2 with TRBJ2-3; TRBD1 might be the D (5 bases). With 5 bases removed from V and 5 bases from J, the gap between germline ends came to 17 bases. The CDR3 runs to 15 residues. From germline, CDR1 is SGHTA and CDR2 FQGNSA. The CDR3 region is CASSRRAGQGDTQYF. DNA for the CDR3: TGTGCCAGCAGCCGTAGGGCCGGGCAGGGAGATACGCAGTATTTT.

The chain carries TRBV4-3 and TRBJ2-5; TRBD2 matches at 10 bases. After removal of 4 bases from V and 2 bases from J, the junction contained 4 bases not matched to a gene. This CDR3 is built from 15 residues. CDR1 is LGHNA and CDR2 is YSLEER in the germline V gene. Here the CDR3 DNA reads TGCGCCAGCAGCCTTAGCGGGGGGAGACAAGAGACCCAGTACTTC. It is translated as CASSLSGGRQETQYF.

This sequence joins TRBV4-3 and TRBJ1-2; 9 bases map to TRBD1. The ends lost 1 base at V and 3 bases at J; junction bases unmatched: 6. The CDR3 has 16 amino acids. Germline V gene sequence: CDR1 LGHNA, CDR2 YSLEER. The CDR3 DNA reads as TGCGCCAGCAGCCAAGGAGGACAGGGGCGAGACTATGGCTACACCTTC. This codes for CASSQGGQGRDYGYTF.

This chain uses TRBV6-1 with TRBJ1-5, with D tentatively TRBD1 (5 bases). CDR1 is MNHNS and CDR2 is SASEGT in the germline V gene. Trimming cost V 2 bases and J 9 bases, with 11 bases left between them. There are 13 residues in the CDR3. Here the CDR3 DNA reads TGTGCCAGCAGTGAATTCGGGGGAGGGCCCCAGCATTTT. Translated, it gives CASSEFGGGPQHF.

This chain uses TRBV11-2 with TRBJ2-3, with 7 bases fitting TRBD2. The germline V gene encodes CDR1 SGHAT and CDR2 FQNNGV. V gave up 3 bases and J gave up 2 bases; unmatched junction bases: 5. The CDR3 contains 15 residues. The CDR3 sequence: CASSLEGGATDTQYF. DNA for the CDR3: TGTGCCAGCAGCTTGGAGGGAGGGGCCACAGATACGCAGTATTTT.

The V and J genes are TRBV12-5 and TRBJ2-1; TRBD2 agrees at 12 bases. Germline loops: CDR1 LGHNT, CDR2 FRNRAP. The V and J ends lost 4 bases and 8 bases, in that order; junction bases with no gene match: 6. The CDR3 has 15 residues. The CDR3 loop reads CASGSSSGRAYEQFF. CDR3 DNA: TGTGCTAGTGGTTCTTCTAGCGGGAGGGCCTATGAGCAGTTCTTC.

This clone was detected a few times. The chain uses TRBV3-1 (or the pseudogene TRBV3-2) and TRBJ2-3; TRBD1 aligns across 10 bases. The ends lost 4 bases at V and 6 bases at J; junction bases unmatched: 10. There are 16 residues in the CDR3. From germline, CDR1 is LGHDT and CDR2 YNNKEL (reference sequence). CDR3: CASSPHRDRGGDTQYF. CDR3 bases: TGTGCCAGCAGCCCCCACCGGGACAGGGGCGGGGATACGCAGTATTTT.

V and J are TRBV2 and TRBJ2-6, with D maybe TRBD1 (7 bases). CDR1 SNHLY and CDR2 FYNNEI come from the germline V gene. The CDR3 consists of 17 residues. V was shortened by 4 bases and J by 0 bases, with 13 bases between the two germline ends. CDR3 DNA: TGTGCCAGCAGTGGGGACAGCGGGCCCTCTGGGGCCAACGTCCTGACTTTC. Its translation is CASSGDSGPSGANVLTF. The full variable domain, rest sourced from reference TRBV2 and TRBJ2-6, is EPEVTQTPSHQVTQMGQEVILRCVPISNHLYFYWYRQILGQKVEFLVSFYNNEISEKSEIFDDQFSVERPDGSNFTLKIRSTKLEDSAMYFCASSGDSGPSGANVLTFGAGSRLTVL.

The DNA for the CDR3 is TGTGCCAGCGGAACGACAGGGGCAGATACGCAGTATTTT. Protein sequence: CASGTTGADTQYF. The chain is built from TRBV5-4 and TRBJ2-3, with 8 bases matching TRBD1. This CDR3 is 13 amino acids long. CDR1 is SGHNT, CDR2 YYREEE, per germline (reference sequence). Trimming cost V 7 bases and J 4 bases; bases outside gene matches: 5.

The chain carries TRBV11-2 and TRBJ2-7, with D hard to call. Germline lookup yields CDR1 SGHAT and CDR2 FQNNGV. This CDR3 region has 12 residues. The V and J ends lost 0 bases and 6 bases respectively, with 6 bases between them. The CDR3 loop reads CASSLERSEQYF. CDR3 sequence (DNA): TGTGCCAGCAGCTTAGAACGTAGCGAGCAGTACTTC.

This rearrangement joins TRBV19 to TRBJ2-1; no clear D. The CDR3 has 13 residues. V lost 1 base and J lost 8, with 9 bases in between. The germline CDR1 and CDR2 sequences are LNHDA and SQIVND (reference sequence). DNA for the CDR3: TGTGCCAGTAGTATAGGCCTAACTCATGAGCAGTTCTTC. Its translation: CASSIGLTHEQFF.

This clone was seen just once. V and J are TRBV5-1 and TRBJ2-1; TRBD2 aligns across 14 bases. The CDR3 spans 18 residues. V shed 2 bases, J shed 6 bases, and the junction held 10 bases outside the gene matches. Germline CDR1 reads SGHRS; CDR2 reads YFSETQ. CDR3 residues: CASSFGTSGRKDVNEQFF. DNA for the CDR3: TGCGCCAGCAGCTTCGGGACTAGCGGGAGAAAGGACGTCAATGAGCAGTTCTTC.

By proportion, this clone is large. The rearrangement links TRBV6-6 to TRBJ2-1, with 11 bases identical to TRBD2. There are 15 residues in the CDR3. The V and J ends lost 5 bases and 6 bases, in that order; junction bases with no gene match: 6. The V gene's germline CDR1 is MNHNY and CDR2 SVGAGI (reference sequence). In DNA, the CDR3 is TGTGCCAGCAGTGTAACTAGCGGGGGACCCAATGAGCAGTTCTTC. It specifies CASSVTSGGPNEQFF.